The rows below give T cell receptor beta chains drawn from one sample of a study of cytomegalovirus exposure and HLA in healthy donors. The repertoire was sequenced with immunoSEQ multiplex PCR; TCRdb's copy has only in-frame clones and lacks some. The repertoire consists of approximately 180,000 clones, with approximately 72% occurring once and the leading ten covering roughly 2.5%. The sequenced sample was PBMCs. These receptors all come from a human donor in good health. CDR3s include the opening cysteine and the closing phenylalanine or tryptophan. The D gene is left open where the match is weak. Size values are once, few and many counts, or a class for expanded clones, and some rows have none.

>few|TRBJ1-3|TRBD1|TRBV7-7
CASSLISRDRGGNTIYF
TGTGCTAGCAGTTTAATTTCCCGGGACAGGGGTGGAAACACCATATATTTT
>-|TRBJ2-7|-|TRBV6-6
CASSYSWPDEQYF
TGTGCCAGCAGTTACTCGTGGCCAGACGAGCAGTACTTC
>-|TRBJ1-2|TRBD1|TRBV4-1
CASSQLDRFLTSYTF
TGCGCCAGCAGCCAATTGGACAGGTTTCTAACTAGCTACACCTTC
>-|TRBJ1-5|-|TRBV6-6
CASSLGDSNQPQHF
TGTGCCAGCAGCCTCGGAGATTCGAATCAGCCCCAGCATTTT
>-|TRBJ2-7|-|TRBV30
CALTSGGAYEQYF
TGTGCCTTAACCTCGGGGGGCGCCTACGAGCAGTACTTC
>-|TRBJ1-2|TRBD1|TRBV7-9
CASSTTGGYGYTF
TGTGCCAGCAGCACGACAGGGGGCTATGGCTACACCTTC
>few|TRBJ1-2|TRBD1|TRBV4-1
CASSQSGQGSRYTF
TGCGCCAGCAGCCAGTCGGGACAGGGGTCACGCTACACCTTC
>-|TRBJ2-1|TRBD1|TRBV14
CASSHPGDRGSYNEQFF
TGTGCCAGCAGCCACCCCGGGGACAGGGGCTCCTACAATGAGCAGTTCTTC
>few|TRBJ2-5|-|TRBV6-5
CASSPTGGRETQYF
TGTGCCAGCAGCCCGACGGGGGGCCGGGAGACCCAGTACTTC
>once|TRBJ1-1|TRBD1|TRBV6-5
CASTPGQGLAFF
TGTGCCAGCACCCCGGGACAGGGGTTGGCTTTCTTT
>-|TRBJ2-1|TRBD2|TRBV10-3
CAISGSGGGFYNEQFF
TGTGCCATCAGTGGTTCTGGGGGGGGTTTCTACAATGAGCAGTTCTTC
>-|TRBJ2-6|-|TRBV5-1
CASSTDGVGANVLTF
TGCGCCAGCAGCACGGACGGGGTGGGGGCCAACGTCCTGACTTTC
>-|TRBJ2-6|-|TRBV2
CASSLWTARSGANVLTF
TGTGCCAGCAGTCTCTGGACAGCACGCTCTGGGGCCAACGTCCTGACTTTC
>-|TRBJ1-2|TRBD1|TRBV5-4
CASSLLTGGLYGYTF
TGTGCCAGCAGCTTGTTGACAGGGGGACTCTATGGCTACACCTTC
>few|TRBJ1-2|-|TRBV2
CASRYTRPTGGYTF
TGTGCCAGCAGGTACACGAGACCGACGGGGGGCTACACCTTC
>-|TRBJ2-3|TRBD2|TRBV27
CASTIRGLAGVVSTDTQYF
TGTGCCAGCACTATCAGGGGACTAGCGGGGGTCGTAAGCACAGATACGCAGTATTTT
>-|TRBJ1-2|-|TRBV6-5
CATIGGGGRGGYTF
TGTGCCACCATAGGGGGGGGCGGACGAGGAGGCTACACCTTC
>-|TRBJ2-3|-|TRBV10-2
CASSERGGADTQYF
TGCGCCAGCAGTGAGAGGGGGGGGGCAGATACGCAGTATTTT
>-|TRBJ1-4|TRBD1|TRBV2
CASSEIGWTGDREKLFF
TGTGCCAGCAGTGAAATAGGTTGGACAGGGGATAGGGAAAAACTGTTTTTT
>-|TRBJ2-7|-|TRBV5-1
CASSLGPTGGRNYEQYF
TGCGCCAGCAGCTTGGGCCCGACGGGGGGCAGGAACTACGAGCAGTACTTC
>-|TRBJ2-3|TRBD2|TRBV10-1
CASSDHLAGGQTDTQYF
TGCGCCAGCAGTGACCATTTGGCGGGGGGTCAAACAGATACGCAGTATTTT
>-|TRBJ2-7|-|TRBV11-3
CASSLGQGPSYEQYF
TGTGCCAGCAGCTTAGGGCAGGGGCCCAGCTACGAGCAGTACTTC
>once|TRBJ2-7|TRBD1|TRBV27
CASSWTGPSYEQYF
TGTGCCAGCAGTTGGACAGGCCCTTCCTACGAGCAGTACTTC
>-|TRBJ2-2|TRBD1|TRBV7-7
CASSINRGRPGELFF
TGTGCTAGCAGTATAAACAGGGGGCGCCCCGGGGAGCTGTTTTTT
>-|TRBJ2-7|-|TRBV7-2
CASSLGSYEQYF
TGTGCCAGCAGCTTAGGTAGTTACGAGCAGTACTTC
>-|TRBJ2-1|TRBD2|TRBV13
CASSLGLATSGGYNEQFF
TGTGCCAGCAGCTTAGGCCTTGCGACTAGCGGGGGGTACAATGAGCAGTTCTTC
>-|TRBJ1-3|-|TRBV11-3
CASSLGERDTIYF
TGTGCCAGCAGCCTCGGAGAGAGGGACACCATATATTTT
>-|TRBJ1-2|TRBD1|TRBV2
CASSGTGSNYGYTF
TGTGCCAGCAGTGGGACAGGGTCTAACTATGGCTACACCTTC
>-|TRBJ2-2|-|TRBV27
CASSLLAPRHDVDGELFF
TGTGCCAGCAGTTTACTCGCGCCGCGACATGACGTTGACGGGGAGCTGTTTTTT
>once|TRBJ2-5|TRBD2|TRBV5-8
CASSFLSGGMEETQYF
TGTGCCAGCAGCTTCCTCAGCGGGGGGATGGAAGAGACCCAGTACTTC
>few|TRBJ1-1|TRBD1|TRBV29-1
CSTFRGRTEAFF
TGCAGCACATTCAGGGGGCGCACTGAAGCTTTCTTT
>-|TRBJ1-1|-|TRBV6-4
CASSRSERAEAFF
TGTGCCAGCAGCCGGTCCGAACGCGCTGAAGCTTTCTTT
>-|TRBJ1-1|-|TRBV19
CASSIGPGRTEAFF
TGTGCCAGTAGTATAGGCCCGGGAAGAACTGAAGCTTTCTTT
>-|TRBJ2-7|-|TRBV6-1
CASSKTGLPYEQYF
TGTGCCAGCAGCAAGACAGGCTTACCCTACGAGCAGTACTTC
>-|TRBJ1-5|-|TRBV6-5
CASAPTGNQPQHF
TGTGCCAGCGCCCCCACAGGGAACCAGCCCCAGCATTTT
>-|TRBJ2-7|TRBD1|TRBV4-1
CASSQPGTGATYEQYF
TGCGCCAGCAGCCAACCCGGGACAGGGGCCACCTACGAGCAGTACTTC
>few|TRBJ1-1|-|TRBV19
CASSTRGNTEAFF
TGTGCCAGTAGTACCAGGGGGAACACTGAAGCTTTCTTT
>few|TRBJ1-3|-|TRBV6-1
CASSRDRNSGNTIYF
TGTGCCAGCAGTCGAGACAGGAACTCTGGAAACACCATATATTTT
>-|TRBJ2-7|-|TRBV5-1
CASSIGYEQYF
TGCGCCAGCAGCATCGGCTACGAGCAGTACTTC
>-|TRBJ1-6|-|TRBV6-5
CASSFGTRNNSPLHF
TGTGCCAGCAGTTTTGGGACACGGAACAATTCACCCCTCCACTTT
>-|TRBJ1-4|-|TRBV25-1
CASSPVKGAVEKLFF
TGTGCCAGCAGTCCCGTTAAAGGGGCCGTTGAAAAACTGTTTTTT
>-|TRBJ2-7|TRBD2|TRBV19
CASRPGGVSEQYF
TGTGCCAGTAGGCCGGGGGGGGTCTCCGAGCAGTACTTC
>few|TRBJ1-1|-|TRBV30
CAWSVKGLGMNTEAFF
TGTGCCTGGAGTGTCAAGGGGCTGGGCATGAACACTGAAGCTTTCTTT
>few|TRBJ2-2|TRBD1|TRBV5-1
CASSSGQGRNTGELFF
TGCGCCAGCAGCTCGGGACAGGGTAGGAACACCGGGGAGCTGTTTTTT
>-|TRBJ2-3|-|TRBV21-1
CASSKGAEGLAIDTQYF
TGTGCCAGCAGCAAAGGAGCAGAGGGACTAGCGATAGATACGCAGTATTTT
>-|TRBJ2-1|TRBD1|TRBV18
CASSPQGADEQFF
TGTGCCAGCTCACCACAGGGGGCGGATGAGCAGTTCTTC
>-|TRBJ2-7|-|TRBV6-5
CASSYRAGGHYEQYF
TGTGCCAGCAGTTACCGGGCAGGAGGGCACTACGAGCAGTACTTC